The sequence of this T cell receptor (beta chain) was determined in a study of human T cells and chemical hapten exposure. The CDR3 is made up of 14 amino acids. Trimming left V 4 bases short and J 11 bases short, with 18 bases between. Germline assignment: CDR1 SEHNR and CDR2 FQNEAQ (reference sequence). Specified time point: patch test 3, about 24 weeks after DPC sensitization. Treatment defined: therapeutic diphenylcyclopropenone sensitization with weekly scalp DPC. Single cDNA molecules in the library carried unique molecular identifiers attached during preparation. TCRdb redid the calling of the RACE reads with MiXCR, one entry per CDR3 protein. The data show 150,000 to 200,000 distinct CDR3 sequences, 24% seen once.

The chain joins TRBV7-9 to TRBJ1-5; D perhaps matches TRBD1 (6 bases). This clonotype originated in a woman aged 40 to 55 with alopecia areata. Some clones in this sample may be carry-over from other donors' samples. The starting material was whole blood, obtained in connection with sensitization to the hapten diphenylcyclopropenone (DPC). In DNA form, the CDR3 reads TGTGCCAGCAGCTCTGGTACAGGGTGGGGAGCCCAGCATTTT. This encodes CASSSGTGWGAQHF.